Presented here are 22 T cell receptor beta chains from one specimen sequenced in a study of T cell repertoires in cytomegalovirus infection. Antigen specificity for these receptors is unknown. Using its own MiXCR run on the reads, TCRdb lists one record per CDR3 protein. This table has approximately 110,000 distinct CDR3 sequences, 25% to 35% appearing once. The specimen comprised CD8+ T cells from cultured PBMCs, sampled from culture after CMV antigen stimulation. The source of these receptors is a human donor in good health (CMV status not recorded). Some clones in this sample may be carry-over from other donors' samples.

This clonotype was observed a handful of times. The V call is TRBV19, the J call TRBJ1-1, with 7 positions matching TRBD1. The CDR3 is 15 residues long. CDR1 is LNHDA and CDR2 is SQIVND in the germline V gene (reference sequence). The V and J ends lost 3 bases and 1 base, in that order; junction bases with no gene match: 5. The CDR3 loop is CASSIWGTANTEAFF. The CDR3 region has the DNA TGTGCCAGTAGTATTTGGGGGACAGCGAACACTGAAGCTTTCTTT.

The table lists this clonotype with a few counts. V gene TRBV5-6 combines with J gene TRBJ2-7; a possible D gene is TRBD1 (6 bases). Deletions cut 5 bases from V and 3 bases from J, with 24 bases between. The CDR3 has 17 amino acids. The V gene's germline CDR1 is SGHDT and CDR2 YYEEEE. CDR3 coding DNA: TGTGCCAGCAGATCCCACACAGCCGGGACAATTTTCTACGAGCAGTACTTC. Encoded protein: CASRSHTAGTIFYEQYF.

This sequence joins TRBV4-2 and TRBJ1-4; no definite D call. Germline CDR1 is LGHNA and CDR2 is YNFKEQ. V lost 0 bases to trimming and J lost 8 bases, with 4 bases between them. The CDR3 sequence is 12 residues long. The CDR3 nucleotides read TGTGCCAGCAGCCAAGAAGGCGAAAAACTGTTTTTT. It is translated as CASSQEGEKLFF.

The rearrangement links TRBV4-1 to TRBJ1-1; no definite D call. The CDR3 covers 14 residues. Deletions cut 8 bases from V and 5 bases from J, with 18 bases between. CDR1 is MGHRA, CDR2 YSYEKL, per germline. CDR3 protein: CASLGGGLRTEAFF. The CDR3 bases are TGCGCCAGCTTGGGTGGAGGTTTGAGAACTGAAGCTTTCTTT.

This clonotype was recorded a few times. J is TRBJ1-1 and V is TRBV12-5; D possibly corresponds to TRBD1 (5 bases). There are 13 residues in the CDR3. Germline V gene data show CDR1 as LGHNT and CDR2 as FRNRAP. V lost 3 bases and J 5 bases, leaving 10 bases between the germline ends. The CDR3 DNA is TGTGCTAGTGGTTTAGGGGTGGAAACTGAAGCTTTCTTT. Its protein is CASGLGVETEAFF.

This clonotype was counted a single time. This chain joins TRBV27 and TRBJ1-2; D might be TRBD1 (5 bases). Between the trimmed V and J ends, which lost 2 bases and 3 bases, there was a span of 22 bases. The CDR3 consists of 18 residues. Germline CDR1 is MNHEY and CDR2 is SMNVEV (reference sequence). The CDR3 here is CASSLTPPTVSHYYGYTF. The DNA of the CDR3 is TGTGCCAGCAGTTTAACGCCACCGACAGTGTCTCATTACTATGGCTACACCTTC.

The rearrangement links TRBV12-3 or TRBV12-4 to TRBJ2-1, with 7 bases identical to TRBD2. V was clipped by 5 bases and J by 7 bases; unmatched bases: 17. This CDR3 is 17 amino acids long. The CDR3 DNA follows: TGTGCCAGCAGTCCCAACCGGGGGGTTGCGGGGGATAATGAGCAGTTCTTC. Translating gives CASSPNRGVAGDNEQFF.

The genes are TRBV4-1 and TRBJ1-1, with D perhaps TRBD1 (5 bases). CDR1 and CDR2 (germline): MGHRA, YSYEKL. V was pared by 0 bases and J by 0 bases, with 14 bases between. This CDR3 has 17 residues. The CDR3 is CASSQDLFGGMNTEAFF. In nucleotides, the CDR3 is TGCGCCAGCAGCCAAGATCTATTTGGGGGGATGAACACTGAAGCTTTCTTT.

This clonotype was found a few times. CDR3: CASRTTGSTDTQYF. The CDR3 coding sequence is TGTGCCAGCAGAACGACAGGGAGCACAGATACGCAGTATTTT. V usage is TRBV6-5 and J usage is TRBJ2-3, with 7 bases that match TRBD1. CDR3 length equals 14 residues. Germline V lookup: CDR1 MNHEY, CDR2 SVGAGI. V was pared by 6 bases and J by 0 bases, with 3 bases of the junction left unmatched.

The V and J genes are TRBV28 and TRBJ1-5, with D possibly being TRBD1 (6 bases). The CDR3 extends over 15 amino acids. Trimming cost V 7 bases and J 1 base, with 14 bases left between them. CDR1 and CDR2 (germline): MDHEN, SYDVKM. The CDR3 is CASTMEGVSNQPQHF. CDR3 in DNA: TGTGCCAGCACCATGGAGGGGGTAAGCAATCAGCCCCAGCATTTT.

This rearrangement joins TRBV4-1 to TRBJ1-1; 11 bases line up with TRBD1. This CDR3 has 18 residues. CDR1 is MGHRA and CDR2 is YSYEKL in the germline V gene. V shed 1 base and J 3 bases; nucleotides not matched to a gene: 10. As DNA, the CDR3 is TGCGCCAGCAGCCAAGTCGGACAGGGGGCGCGGGCGTACACTGAAGCTTTCTTT. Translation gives CASSQVGQGARAYTEAFF.

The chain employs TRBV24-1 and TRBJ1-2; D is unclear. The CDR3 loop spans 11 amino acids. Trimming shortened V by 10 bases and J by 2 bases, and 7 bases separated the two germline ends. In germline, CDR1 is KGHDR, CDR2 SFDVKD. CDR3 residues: CATKGNYGYTF. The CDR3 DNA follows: TGTGCCACGAAAGGAAACTATGGCTACACCTTC.

CDR3 loop: CASSSSMVLANYGYTF. The CDR3 DNA follows: TGTGCCAGCAGCTCTAGCATGGTATTAGCTAACTATGGCTACACCTTC. The chain recombines TRBV7-9 with TRBJ1-2; no reliable D call. V gave up 4 bases and J gave up 0 bases, with 15 bases separating them. The length of the CDR3 is 16 residues. Germline V gene lookup returns CDR1 SEHNR and CDR2 FQNEAQ (reference sequence).

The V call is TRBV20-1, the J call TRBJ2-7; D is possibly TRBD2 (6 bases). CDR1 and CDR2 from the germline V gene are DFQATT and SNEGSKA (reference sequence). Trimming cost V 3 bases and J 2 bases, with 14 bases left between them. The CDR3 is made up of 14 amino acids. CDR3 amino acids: CSARAPGLTYEQYF. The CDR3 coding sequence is TGCAGTGCTAGGGCCCCGGGACTTACCTACGAGCAGTACTTC.

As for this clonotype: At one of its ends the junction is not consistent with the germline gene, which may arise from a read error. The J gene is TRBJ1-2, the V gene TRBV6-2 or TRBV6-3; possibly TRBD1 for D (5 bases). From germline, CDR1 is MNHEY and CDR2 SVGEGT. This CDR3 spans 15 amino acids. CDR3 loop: CASSLGHNPHYGYTF. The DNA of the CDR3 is TGTGCCAGCAGTCTTGGACACAACCCGCACTACGGCTACACCTTC.

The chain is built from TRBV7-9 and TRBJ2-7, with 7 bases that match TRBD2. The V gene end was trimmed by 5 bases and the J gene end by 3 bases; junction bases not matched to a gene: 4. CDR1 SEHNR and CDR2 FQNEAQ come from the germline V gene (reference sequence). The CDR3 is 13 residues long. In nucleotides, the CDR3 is TGTGCCAGCAGCGCCCCGGGGGGCTACGAGCAGTACTTC. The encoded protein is CASSAPGGYEQYF.

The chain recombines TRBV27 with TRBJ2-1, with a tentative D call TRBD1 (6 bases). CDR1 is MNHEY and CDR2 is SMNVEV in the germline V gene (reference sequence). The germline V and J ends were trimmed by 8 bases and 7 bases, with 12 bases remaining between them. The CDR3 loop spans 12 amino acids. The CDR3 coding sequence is TGTGCCAGCGGTGTGGGGGCGAATGAGCAGTTCTTC. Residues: CASGVGANEQFF.

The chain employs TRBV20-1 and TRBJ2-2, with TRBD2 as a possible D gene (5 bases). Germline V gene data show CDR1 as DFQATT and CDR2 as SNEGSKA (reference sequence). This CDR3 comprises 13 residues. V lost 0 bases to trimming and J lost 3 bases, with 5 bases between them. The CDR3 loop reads CSARDGDTGELFF. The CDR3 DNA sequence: TGCAGTGCTAGAGACGGGGACACCGGGGAGCTGTTTTTT.

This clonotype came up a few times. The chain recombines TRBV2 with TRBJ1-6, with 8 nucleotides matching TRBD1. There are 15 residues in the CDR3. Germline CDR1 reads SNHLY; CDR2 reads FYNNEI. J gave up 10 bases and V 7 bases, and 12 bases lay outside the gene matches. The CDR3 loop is CASTEVDRDGSPLHF. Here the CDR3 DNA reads TGTGCCAGCACCGAAGTGGACAGGGACGGATCACCCCTCCACTTT.

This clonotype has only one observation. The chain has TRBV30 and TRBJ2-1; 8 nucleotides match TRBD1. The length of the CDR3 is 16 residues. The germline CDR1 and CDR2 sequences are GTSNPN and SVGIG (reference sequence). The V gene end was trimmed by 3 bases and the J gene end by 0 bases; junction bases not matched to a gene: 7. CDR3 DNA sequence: TGTGCCTGGAGGGGGAGGACAGGGAGCTCCTACAATGAGCAGTTCTTC. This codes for CAWRGRTGSSYNEQFF.

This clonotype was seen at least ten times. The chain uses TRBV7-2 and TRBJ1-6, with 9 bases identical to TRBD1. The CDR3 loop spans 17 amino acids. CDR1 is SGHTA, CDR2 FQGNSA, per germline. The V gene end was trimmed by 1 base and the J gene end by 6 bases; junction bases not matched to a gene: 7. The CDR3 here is CASSLGGTGPFNSPLHF. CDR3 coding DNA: TGTGCCAGCAGCTTAGGCGGGACAGGGCCTTTTAATTCACCCCTCCACTTT.

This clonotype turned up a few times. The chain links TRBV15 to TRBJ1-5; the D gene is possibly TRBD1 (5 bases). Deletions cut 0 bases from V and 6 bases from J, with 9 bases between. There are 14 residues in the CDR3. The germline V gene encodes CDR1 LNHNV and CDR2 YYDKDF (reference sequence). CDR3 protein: CATSREWGGQPQHF. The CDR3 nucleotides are TGTGCCACCAGCAGAGAATGGGGGGGTCAGCCCCAGCATTTT.